A selection of T cell receptor beta chains follows, all from one sample in a study of cytomegalovirus exposure and HLA in healthy donors. TCRdb's copy holds only in-frame clones and misses some; the assay was immunoSEQ multiplex PCR. The data show more than 200,000 clones, with roughly 80% seen just once and roughly 6% held by the top ten. The sequenced sample was PBMCs. The receptors were sampled from a man aged 35-49 years in good health and CMV-seropositive. CDR3s include the opening cysteine and the closing phenylalanine or tryptophan. A D gene is named only where the DNA matches it firmly.

d_gene: TRBD1; j_gene: TRBJ1-3; v_gene: TRBV27; CDR3aa: CASSLGGGNTIYF
d_gene: NA; j_gene: TRBJ2-5; v_gene: TRBV30; CDR3aa: CAWSVGTAQETQYF
d_gene: NA; j_gene: TRBJ1-5; v_gene: TRBV5-1; CDR3aa: CASSLEGVDQPQHF
d_gene: TRBD1; j_gene: TRBJ1-4; v_gene: TRBV9; CDR3aa: CASSVGGGTGEKLFF
d_gene: TRBD2; j_gene: TRBJ2-1; v_gene: TRBV29-1; CDR3aa: CSVASGSLEQFF
d_gene: TRBD1; j_gene: NA; v_gene: TRBV7-6; CDR3aa: CASSHGQGTSYEQYF
d_gene: NA; j_gene: TRBJ2-5; v_gene: TRBV14; CDR3aa: CASSQDRNRRREETQYF
d_gene: TRBD1; j_gene: TRBJ2-2; v_gene: TRBV27; CDR3aa: CASAYTGGRIGELFF
d_gene: NA; j_gene: TRBJ1-2; v_gene: TRBV30; CDR3aa: CAWLGLDGYTF
d_gene: NA; j_gene: TRBJ2-5; v_gene: TRBV7-3; CDR3aa: CASSPSVEETQYF
d_gene: NA; j_gene: TRBJ2-7; v_gene: TRBV7-9; CDR3aa: CASSLNPGNYEQYF
d_gene: NA; j_gene: TRBJ2-1; v_gene: TRBV9; CDR3aa: CASSVSGESYNEQFF
d_gene: TRBD2; j_gene: TRBJ2-1; v_gene: TRBV6-4; CDR3aa: CASSDSAGGPNEQFF
d_gene: NA; j_gene: TRBJ2-6; v_gene: TRBV7-6; CDR3aa: CASSLGGRIRPGANVLTF
d_gene: TRBD1; j_gene: TRBJ2-3; v_gene: TRBV5-1; CDR3aa: CASSLGDRRYTDTQYF
d_gene: NA; j_gene: TRBJ2-4; v_gene: TRBV11-2; CDR3aa: CASSPSGGNIQYF
d_gene: TRBD2; j_gene: TRBJ2-1; v_gene: TRBV6-5; CDR3aa: CASSSGLAGLHEQFF
d_gene: TRBD1; j_gene: TRBJ1-2; v_gene: TRBV29-1; CDR3aa: CSAGQTNYGYTF
d_gene: NA; j_gene: TRBJ1-1; v_gene: TRBV5-4; CDR3aa: CASNPLSGNTEAFF
d_gene: TRBD2; j_gene: TRBJ2-5; v_gene: TRBV10-2; CDR3aa: CASSERPGLALETQYF
d_gene: TRBD2; j_gene: TRBJ2-1; v_gene: TRBV27; CDR3aa: CASRLSGAVHNEQFF
d_gene: TRBD1; j_gene: TRBJ1-2; v_gene: TRBV11-2; CDR3aa: CASSATGGNGYTF
d_gene: NA; j_gene: TRBJ1-2; v_gene: TRBV30; CDR3aa: CAWSDRGAPNYGYTF
d_gene: NA; j_gene: TRBJ1-2; v_gene: TRBV29-1; CDR3aa: CSVPRPYGYTF
d_gene: NA; j_gene: TRBJ2-3; v_gene: TRBV6-5; CDR3aa: CASSSQPRVVDTQYF
d_gene: NA; j_gene: TRBJ2-7; v_gene: TRBV2; CDR3aa: CASTLVRREQYF
d_gene: TRBD2; j_gene: TRBJ2-1; v_gene: TRBV5-1; CDR3aa: CASSLETSGRYNEQFF
d_gene: NA; j_gene: TRBJ2-3; v_gene: TRBV29-1; CDR3aa: CSVNGRASTDTQYF
d_gene: TRBD1; j_gene: TRBJ2-4; v_gene: TRBV29-1; CDR3aa: CSVELDRGRNIQYF
d_gene: TRBD2; j_gene: NA; v_gene: TRBV30; CDR3aa: CAYSGSRAEQYF
d_gene: TRBD1; j_gene: TRBJ1-1; v_gene: TRBV5-5; CDR3aa: CASSSETGITEAFF
d_gene: TRBD1; j_gene: TRBJ1-4; v_gene: TRBV5-5; CDR3aa: CASSPPDRATNEKLFF
d_gene: TRBD1; j_gene: TRBJ1-1; v_gene: TRBV9; CDR3aa: CASSSLTGRTEAFF
d_gene: NA; j_gene: TRBJ1-5; v_gene: TRBV30; CDR3aa: CAWSVFGNQPQHF
d_gene: NA; j_gene: TRBJ2-6; v_gene: TRBV27; CDR3aa: CASSLLGPGANVLTF
d_gene: NA; j_gene: TRBJ2-2; v_gene: TRBV6-5; CDR3aa: CASREGATGELFF
d_gene: TRBD1; j_gene: TRBJ2-5; v_gene: TRBV19; CDR3aa: CASSIAGGGETQYF
d_gene: TRBD1; j_gene: TRBJ1-2; v_gene: TRBV2; CDR3aa: CASGRDRDDGYTF
d_gene: NA; j_gene: TRBJ1-2; v_gene: TRBV5-1; CDR3aa: CASSLGVGGDYGYTF
d_gene: NA; j_gene: TRBJ1-2; v_gene: TRBV14; CDR3aa: CASSQGVNYGYTF
d_gene: NA; j_gene: TRBJ1-2; v_gene: TRBV4-1; CDR3aa: CASSQDLWLRSSMSYGYTF
d_gene: TRBD1; j_gene: TRBJ1-1; v_gene: TRBV5-1; CDR3aa: CASSSPLSNRGQAEAFF